This TCR beta chain was obtained from a study of blood T cell repertoires in COVID-19. Study-wide background: COVID-19 samples, acute and convalescent, were from the United States, Italy and Spain. Sources were T cells, B-cell-depleted T cells, or PBMCs; the material itself was cDNA or gDNA.

Original methodology: Researchers report that nucleated cell counts were estimated from reference gene primer amplification. Method: immunoSEQ multiplex PCR; TCRdb's copy keeps in-frame clones and lacks some. For V, J and clone size, that table is used; D and trimming come from the DNA. The sample lists 120,000 to 150,000 clones, approximately 80% occurring once. The source material was peripheral blood. The TCR was taken from a human donor with acute or convalescent COVID-19. The donor label of this sample is uncertain.

CDR3 protein: CAISEQGPGYGYTF. The CDR3 DNA is TGTGCCATCAGTGAACAGGGTCCTGGCTATGGCTACACCTTC. The rearrangement joins TRBV10-3 to TRBJ1-2, with a weak D call TRBD1 (6 bases). The CDR3 runs 14 residues. The germline V and J ends were trimmed by 3 bases and 4 bases, with 12 bases remaining between them. Germline V gene data show CDR1 as ENHRY and CDR2 as SYGVKD.